This TCR beta chain comes out of a study of blood T cells in healthy people across ages. The germline V and J ends were trimmed by 9 bases and 11 bases, with 18 bases remaining between them. The V gene's germline CDR1 is KGHDR and CDR2 SFDVKD. The CDR3 totals 12 residues. Next came a second PCR, run for roughly 6 to 11 cycles, which used a sample-barcoded 5' primer along with a J-beta primer mix. From the 5' RACE reads, TCRdb called clonotypes with MiXCR, one entry per CDR3 protein. In the table there are around 800,000 distinct CDR3 sequences, roughly 24% of which are singletons. This sample was shared with a second study, whose subject was T cells of mothers and their children.

Input material: blood. The chain recombines TRBV24-1 with TRBJ1-1; no reliable D call. The clonotype comes from a boy aged 10-17 years in good health. CDR3 protein: CATSGPDDLAFF. CDR3 nucleotides: TGTGCCACCTCTGGGCCGGATGATTTGGCTTTCTTT.